This TCR beta chain appears in the sequencing data of a study of graft-versus-host responses after intestinal transplantation. Study overall: Multivisceral, liver-intestinal, or isolated intestinal transplants were received by the recipients. The study gave all recipients anti-thymocyte globulin induction, then tacrolimus and steroids for about 3 years.

Measured with immunoSEQ multiplex PCR; TCRdb has only the in-frame clones, and not every one. This table holds roughly 110,000 clones, roughly 89% found once. Germline V CDR1 and CDR2: MNHEY, SVGAGI. V was clipped by 6 bases and J by 0 bases, with 11 bases between them. CDR3 size: 14 residues. About this clone: Antigen specificity is unknown.

Study conclusions and caveats: Analysis identified GvH clones in recipient marrow, with some appearing first in ileum or blood.

The chain combines TRBV6-5 with TRBJ1-1; D unresolved. Sample: unstimulated CD4+ T cells sorted from spleen or lymph node cells, taken before transplant. This receptor was taken from a human donor who was the organ donor for an intestinal transplant. CDR3 loop: CASSEDRLNTEAFF. The DNA of the CDR3 is TGTGCCAGCAGCGAGGACCGGTTGAACACTGAAGCTTTCTTT.